These 31 T cell receptor beta chains were sequenced from one sample in a study of blood T cells in healthy people across ages. The use of a sample-barcoded 5' primer and a J-beta primer mix characterized a second PCR of roughly 7 to 11 cycles. TCRdb reprocessed the 5' RACE reads with MiXCR, giving one entry per CDR3 protein. This table holds roughly 1 million distinct CDR3 sequences, around 25% found once. These same data were also listed under a study on T cells of mothers and their children.

The sequencing sample was made of blood. These receptors originate from a girl aged 2 to 9 in good health.

V is TRBV20-1 and J is TRBJ2-7; a weak D match, TRBD2 (6 bases). The V end lost 2 bases, the J end lost 1 base, and 12 bases lay between the germline ends. Germline CDR1 reads DFQATT; CDR2 reads SNEGSKA (reference sequence). CDR3 length: 14 amino acids. The CDR3 coding sequence is TGCAGTGCTAGACCCGATCGGGGGTCCTACGAGCAGTACTTC. The encoded protein is CSARPDRGSYEQYF.

There are a few counts of this clonotype. This chain joins TRBV9 and TRBJ2-1; TRBD2 agrees at 10 bases. J was trimmed by 1 base and V by 3 bases; bases with no gene match: 7. The CDR3 length is 17 residues. Germline V gene lookup returns CDR1 SGDLS and CDR2 YYNGEE. CDR3 region: CASSGVTSGKSYNEQFF. The CDR3 DNA reads TGTGCCAGCAGCGGAGTTACTAGCGGGAAATCCTACAATGAGCAGTTCTTC.

This chain uses TRBV7-6 with TRBJ1-1, with a tentative D call TRBD1 (5 bases). With 5 bases removed from V and 3 bases from J, the gap between germline ends came to 16 bases. Germline values: CDR1 SGHVS, CDR2 FNYEAQ. The length of the CDR3 is 15 residues. The CDR3 sequence: CASSRPRDLYTEAFF. The CDR3 DNA sequence: TGTGCCAGCAGCCGTCCCAGGGACCTGTACACTGAAGCTTTCTTT.

This clonotype was counted only a few times. The chain recombines TRBV12-3 or TRBV12-4 with TRBJ2-2; D perhaps matches TRBD1 (6 bases). The CDR3 spans 16 residues. The V and J ends lost 5 bases and 1 base respectively, with 14 bases between them. The CDR3 protein is CASSAPDSVNTGELFF. CDR3 bases: TGTGCCAGCAGTGCCCCGGACAGCGTGAACACCGGGGAGCTGTTTTTT.

In its sample, this clonotype was seen once. This chain uses TRBV7-3 with TRBJ2-3, with 7 bases aligning to TRBD2. CDR1 is SGHTA and CDR2 is FQGTGA in the germline V gene. The J segment lost 3 bases and the V segment lost 8 bases, leaving 14 bases of the junction unmatched. This CDR3 contains 16 residues. CDR3 nucleotide sequence: TGTGCCAGCGGGCCTGCTACGGGGGGTGGGACAGATACGCAGTATTTT. Translated: CASGPATGGGTDTQYF.

The chain is built from TRBV19 and TRBJ1-1; no firm D call. This CDR3 comprises 14 residues. Looked up from germline, CDR1 is LNHDA and CDR2 is SQIVND (reference sequence). Trimming stripped 1 base from V and 4 bases from J, with 10 bases between. The DNA of the CDR3 is TGTGCCAGTAGTATAGGGGGTTGCGGCACTGAAGCTTTCTTT. It yields the protein CASSIGGCGTEAFF.

This clonotype was seen a few times. V and J are TRBV12-3 or TRBV12-4 and TRBJ2-7; D may be TRBD2 (5 bases). Trimming pared 7 bases from V and 2 bases from J, leaving 12 bases between. The CDR3 is 13 amino acids. The CDR3 DNA sequence: TGTGCCAGCACCCCGGGGTCCGCCTACGAGCAGTACTTC. Translation: CASTPGSAYEQYF.

The chain combines TRBV6-6 with TRBJ2-5; possibly TRBD1 for D (5 bases). V lost 5 bases, J lost 3 bases, and 10 bases lay in between. From germline, CDR1 is MNHNY and CDR2 SVGAGI (reference sequence). The CDR3 length is 13 residues. The CDR3 DNA reads TGTGCCAGCAGTCGCAGGGAAGAAGAGACCCAGTACTTC. Encoded protein: CASSRREEETQYF.

This clonotype has a handful of counts. The rearrangement joins TRBV7-2 to TRBJ1-1, with TRBD1 as a possible D gene (5 bases). Germline V gene data show CDR1 as SGHTA and CDR2 as FQGNSA. The V and J ends lost 6 bases and 8 bases respectively, with 10 bases between them. This CDR3 is 11 amino acids long. In nucleotides, the CDR3 is TGTGCCAGCAGATTTACAGGCGAAGCTTTCTTT. Amino acid sequence: CASRFTGEAFF. Filled out from reference TRBV7-2 and TRBJ1-1, the complete variable domain reads GAGVSQSPSNKVTEKGKDVELRCDPISGHTALYWYRQSLGQGLEFLIYFQGNSAPDKSGLPSDRFSAERTGGSVSTLTIQRTQQEDSAVYLCASRFTGEAFFGQGTRLTVV.

This clonotype has a handful of counts. This chain uses TRBV28 with TRBJ2-5, with no clear D. The DNA end lines up better with TRBJ2-1; the J call may be wrong. There are 13 residues in the CDR3. Germline V gene sequence: CDR1 MDHEN, CDR2 SYDVKM. CDR3 amino acids: CASSLLGANEQFF. CDR3 DNA sequence: TGTGCCAGCAGTTTGCTTGGTGCCAATGAGCAGTTCTTC.

The gene calls are TRBV7-2 and TRBJ2-1; 13 nucleotides agree with TRBD2. Germline lookup yields CDR1 SGHTA and CDR2 FQGNSA. The V segment lost 6 bases and the J segment 8 bases; nucleotides outside the gene matches: 10. The CDR3 runs to 16 residues. The CDR3 reads CASSPSGTSGIDEQFF. CDR3 coding DNA: TGTGCCAGCAGTCCATCAGGGACTAGCGGGATCGATGAGCAGTTCTTC.

This clonotype came up a few times. The chain carries TRBV3-1 and TRBJ2-7, with D possibly TRBD2 on 5 matching bases. The length of the CDR3 is 14 residues. V dropped 0 bases and J dropped 7 bases, with 13 bases sitting between them. The germline CDR1 and CDR2 sequences are LGHDT and YNNKEL (reference sequence). The CDR3 region has the DNA TGTGCCAGCAGCCAAGAAAGACTCACGGGGGAGCAGTACTTC. This codes for CASSQERLTGEQYF.

This clonotype was observed a few times. This sequence joins TRBV7-6 and TRBJ1-1, with D perhaps TRBD1 (6 bases). V lost 4 bases and J lost 8, with 11 bases in between. Germline CDR1 SGHVS, CDR2 FNYEAQ. The CDR3 totals 12 residues. CDR3 in DNA: TGTGCCAGCAGCTCCCGAGGGGGGGAAGCTTTCTTT. Translating it yields CASSSRGGEAFF.

This clonotype was counted a few times. The V and J genes are TRBV20-1 and TRBJ2-7, with unresolved D. Trimming removed 2 bases from V and 4 bases from J, with 15 bases in between. This CDR3 region has 14 residues. From germline, CDR1 is DFQATT and CDR2 SNEGSKA (reference sequence). CDR3 sequence (DNA): TGCAGTGCTAGATTAATTGGATCCTCTTACGAGCAGTACTTC. It is translated as CSARLIGSSYEQYF.

The chain joins TRBV7-9 to TRBJ1-2; D is unresolved. The V and J ends lost 5 bases and 6 bases respectively, with 13 bases between them. The CDR3 extends over 13 amino acids. Germline values: CDR1 SEHNR, CDR2 FQNEAQ (reference sequence). In DNA, the CDR3 is TGTGCCAGCAGCCAAGAGAGGGCTCATGGCTACACCTTC. It specifies CASSQERAHGYTF.

This clonotype occurred a few times. The rearrangement uses TRBV4-1 and TRBJ1-4; no firm D call. The CDR3 has 14 residues. CDR1 is MGHRA and CDR2 is YSYEKL in the germline V gene. V was pared by 1 base and J by 5 bases, with 8 bases between. The CDR3 region is CASSQVPMNEKLFF. DNA for the CDR3: TGCGCCAGCAGCCAAGTGCCGATGAATGAAAAACTGTTTTTT.

The rearrangement links TRBV2 to TRBJ2-5, with D possibly being TRBD1 (5 bases). Matching the DNA end better, TRBJ2-7 makes the J call doubtful. Germline loops: CDR1 SNHLY, CDR2 FYNNEI. The CDR3 loop spans 14 amino acids. CDR3 DNA: TGTGCCAGCAGGGGTGTAGGGGTGATCTACGAGCAGTACTTC. Amino acids: CASRGVGVIYEQYF.

This clonotype has only a few counts. The rearrangement uses TRBV7-7 and TRBJ2-6; 10 bases fit TRBD1. CDR1 SSHAT and CDR2 FNYEAQ come from the germline V gene (reference sequence). The CDR3 length is 17 residues. Written as DNA, the CDR3 is TGTGCTAGCGGCTTAACCGGGACAGGGGCTGGGGCCAACGTCCTGACTTTC. This encodes CASGLTGTGAGANVLTF.

The chain joins TRBV29-1 to TRBJ2-5; the match to TRBD1 covers 8 bases. This CDR3 is 11 amino acids long. CDR1 is SQVTM and CDR2 is ANQGSEA in the germline V gene. CDR3 in amino acids: CSANRGETQYF. CDR3 nucleotide sequence: TGCAGTGCTAACAGGGGGGAGACCCAGTACTTC.

The rearrangement uses TRBV7-2 and TRBJ2-5; a weak D match, TRBD1 (6 bases). V lost 2 bases, J lost 4 bases, and 11 bases lay in between. Germline loops: CDR1 SGHTA, CDR2 FQGNSA. The length of the CDR3 is 14 residues. DNA for the CDR3: TGTGCCAGCAGCTTACCTACAGGGTCAGAGACCCAGTACTTC. This sequence encodes CASSLPTGSETQYF. The variable domain in full, with the rest retrieved from reference TRBV7-2 and TRBJ2-5, is GAGVSQSPSNKVTEKGKDVELRCDPISGHTALYWYRQSLGQGLEFLIYFQGNSAPDKSGLPSDRFSAERTGGSVSTLTIQRTQQEDSAVYLCASSLPTGSETQYFGPGTRLLVL.

This clonotype came up a few times. V is TRBV7-2 and J is TRBJ2-5; perhaps D is TRBD1 or TRBD2 (5 bases each). Matching the DNA end better, TRBJ2-1 makes the J call doubtful. CDR1 and CDR2 from the germline V gene are SGHTA and FQGNSA. The length of the CDR3 is 15 residues. For the CDR3, the DNA is TGTGCCAGCAGCTTAATCGGGGCGGCGAGCAATGAGCAGTTCTTC. Translated, it gives CASSLIGAASNEQFF.

Comments on this clonotype: The conserved phenylalanine or tryptophan is not found at the CDR3 terminus, so this likely reflects a read error. This chain links TRBV7-3 with TRBJ2-4, with D possibly being TRBD1 or TRBD2 (7 bases each). The CDR3 covers 15 residues. V lost 2 bases and J 9 bases, leaving 17 bases between the germline ends. Germline CDR1 reads SGHTA; CDR2 reads FQGTGA. CDR3 sequence (DNA): TGTGCCAGCAGCTTAGAGCCCAGGGGGGGGTCCATTCAGTACATC. Its protein is CASSLEPRGGSIQYI.

V is TRBV12-3 or TRBV12-4 and J is TRBJ2-7; D perhaps matches TRBD2 (6 bases). The CDR3 consists of 11 residues. Trimming removed 6 bases at V and 6 bases at J, with 9 bases between. The CDR3 nucleotides read TGTGCCAGCAGATTTAGCGGCGAGCAGTACTTC. This gives the protein CASRFSGEQYF.

The chain combines TRBV12-3 or TRBV12-4 with TRBJ1-2; maybe TRBD1 (5 bases). V lost 5 bases and J 6 bases, leaving 13 bases between the germline ends. CDR3 length: 13 amino acids. DNA of the CDR3: TGTGCCAGCAGTGGGGGGGATGATCATGGCTACACCTTC. Its translation is CASSGGDDHGYTF.

There are a few counts of this clonotype. The chain joins TRBV7-9 to TRBJ1-2; possible D gene TRBD1, 5 bases. V shed 3 bases and J shed 7 bases, with 12 bases lying between them. This CDR3 region has 13 residues. Germline CDR1 is SEHNR and CDR2 is FQNEAQ (reference sequence). The CDR3 DNA reads as TGTGCCAGCAGCTTGGGGCCCTCCAGTGGCTACACCTTC. It encodes CASSLGPSSGYTF.

This clonotype was detected only a few times. The CDR3 here is CSAHGGSSYEQYF. DNA of the CDR3: TGCAGCGCCCACGGGGGGTCTTCCTACGAGCAGTACTTC. The gene calls are TRBV29-1 and TRBJ2-7; 7 bases line up with TRBD2. The CDR3 covers 13 residues. The J segment lost 1 base and the V segment lost 7 bases, leaving 7 bases of the junction unmatched. Per germline, CDR1 SQVTM and CDR2 ANQGSEA.

The V and J genes are TRBV7-3 and TRBJ1-3, with a weak D call TRBD1 (6 bases). Trimming pared 5 bases from V and 6 bases from J, leaving 14 bases between. In germline, CDR1 is SGHTA, CDR2 FQGTGA. The length of the CDR3 is 14 residues. CDR3 DNA: TGTGCCAGCAGCCCCAGGGTGGGGGCAAACACCATATATTTT. The encoded protein is CASSPRVGANTIYF.

In regard to this clonotype: It is likely a read error, because the conserved phenylalanine at the end of the CDR3 is missing. This sequence joins TRBV7-9 and TRBJ2-7; D unresolved. Trimming stripped 6 bases from V and 2 bases from J, with 14 bases between. This CDR3 contains 14 residues. Per germline, CDR1 SEHNR and CDR2 FQNEAQ (reference sequence). CDR3 DNA: TGTGCCAGCAGTTCTCTTGACTGGACCTACGAGCAGTACCTC. Its protein product is CASSSLDWTYEQYL.

CDR3 nucleotide sequence: TGTGCCAGCAGTGCCGGGGCGGACTCCTACGAGCAGTACTTC. Translating it yields CASSAGADSYEQYF. This rearrangement joins TRBV2 to TRBJ2-7; perhaps D is TRBD1 or TRBD2 (5 bases each). V lost 4 bases and J 0 bases, leaving 10 bases between the germline ends. This CDR3 has 14 residues. Germline V gene sequence: CDR1 SNHLY, CDR2 FYNNEI.

This rearrangement joins TRBV5-1 to TRBJ1-2; D not certain. Deletions cut 0 bases from V and 0 bases from J, with 6 bases between. This CDR3 is built from 14 residues. CDR1 and CDR2 (germline): SGHRS, YFSETQ. This chain's CDR3 is CASSLAEANYGYTF. The CDR3 nucleotides read TGCGCCAGCAGCTTGGCGGAAGCTAACTATGGCTACACCTTC.

This clonotype has only a few counts. The chain joins TRBV6-4 to TRBJ1-2; D is possibly TRBD1 (5 bases). CDR1 and CDR2 from the germline V gene are MRHNA and SNTAGT. This CDR3 region has 15 residues. Trimming left V 11 bases short and J 1 base short, with 20 bases between. The CDR3 DNA is TGTGCCCCTCCAGATCAACAGGCGGGTAACTATGGCTACACCTTC. Amino acid sequence: CAPPDQQAGNYGYTF.